A selection of T cell receptor beta chains follows, all from one sample in a study of blood T cell repertoires in COVID-19. Repertoires were generated with immunoSEQ multiplex PCR, while TCRdb's copy carries only in-frame clones and drops some. The sample contains hundreds of thousands of clones, 80% to 85% of which appear only once. Sequencing used peripheral blood. The origin of the receptors is a woman of 80 years or more with active or convalescent COVID-19. The CDR3 runs from the conserved cysteine through the conserved F or W. Each record gives: J gene, D gene, clone size, V gene, CDR3 protein, CDR3 DNA. A D gene is named only where the DNA matches it firmly. The size field is filled for only some rows; it gives once, few, many or a size class.

J gene: TRBJ1-1; D gene: TRBD1; clone size: NA; V gene: TRBV9; CDR3 protein: CASSVTGQGRNTEAFF; CDR3 DNA: TGTGCCAGCAGCGTCACGGGACAGGGCCGGAACACTGAAGCTTTCTTT
J gene: TRBJ2-4; D gene: NA; clone size: NA; V gene: TRBV6-5; CDR3 protein: CASTGKNIQYF; CDR3 DNA: TGTGCCAGCACAGGAAAAAACATTCAGTACTTC
J gene: TRBJ1-1; D gene: NA; clone size: NA; V gene: TRBV5-6; CDR3 protein: CASSPSAGWLNTEAFF; CDR3 DNA: TGTGCCAGCAGCCCGTCGGCAGGGTGGTTGAACACTGAAGCTTTCTTT
J gene: TRBJ2-1; D gene: TRBD2; clone size: NA; V gene: TRBV19; CDR3 protein: CASSDAGLAGGHEQFF; CDR3 DNA: TGTGCCAGTAGTGACGCCGGGCTAGCGGGGGGGCATGAGCAGTTCTTC
J gene: TRBJ2-3; D gene: NA; clone size: NA; V gene: TRBV7-2; CDR3 protein: CASSLEPGLYTDTQYF; CDR3 DNA: TGTGCCAGCAGCTTAGAACCGGGACTTTACACAGATACGCAGTATTTT
J gene: TRBJ2-7; D gene: NA; clone size: NA; V gene: TRBV4-3; CDR3 protein: CASSPYFGYEQYF; CDR3 DNA: TGCGCCAGCAGCCCTTACTTCGGGTACGAGCAGTACTTC
J gene: TRBJ1-2; D gene: NA; clone size: once; V gene: TRBV19; CDR3 protein: CASSTTGDYGYTF; CDR3 DNA: TGTGCCAGTAGCACAACGGGAGACTATGGCTACACCTTC
J gene: TRBJ1-2; D gene: TRBD1; clone size: NA; V gene: TRBV5-6; CDR3 protein: CASSGTGNYGYTF; CDR3 DNA: TGTGCCAGCAGCGGGACAGGGAACTATGGCTACACCTTC
J gene: TRBJ2-1; D gene: NA; clone size: NA; V gene: TRBV7-2; CDR3 protein: CASSLTVSRIYNEQFF; CDR3 DNA: TGTGCCAGCAGCTTAACCGTATCGAGAATCTACAATGAGCAGTTCTTC
J gene: TRBJ2-7; D gene: TRBD2; clone size: NA; V gene: TRBV3-1/TRBV3-2; CDR3 protein: CASSLSRTSWAEQYF; CDR3 DNA: TGTGCCAGCAGCCTTAGCCGGACTAGCTGGGCCGAGCAGTACTTC
J gene: TRBJ1-2; D gene: NA; clone size: NA; V gene: TRBV7-2; CDR3 protein: CASSSRSGLEGYTF; CDR3 DNA: TGTGCCAGCAGCTCACGATCGGGACTTGAGGGCTACACCTTC
J gene: TRBJ2-5; D gene: TRBD2; clone size: NA; V gene: TRBV9; CDR3 protein: CASSAGLAGETQYF; CDR3 DNA: TGTGCCAGCAGCGCGGGACTAGCGGGAGAGACCCAGTACTTC
J gene: TRBJ2-7; D gene: NA; clone size: NA; V gene: TRBV9; CDR3 protein: CASSSLDYGGPSEQYF; CDR3 DNA: TGTGCCAGCAGTTCGTTGGACTACGGGGGACCCTCTGAGCAGTACTTC
J gene: TRBJ1-2; D gene: TRBD1; clone size: once; V gene: TRBV6-6; CDR3 protein: CASSYSGQGEYGYTF; CDR3 DNA: TGTGCCAGCAGTTACTCCGGACAGGGAGAGTATGGCTACACCTTC
J gene: TRBJ2-7; D gene: NA; clone size: NA; V gene: TRBV5-6; CDR3 protein: CASSQSRSQLEQYF; CDR3 DNA: TGTGCCAGCAGCCAAAGTCGATCCCAACTCGAGCAGTACTTC
J gene: TRBJ2-1; D gene: TRBD1; clone size: NA; V gene: TRBV5-1; CDR3 protein: CASSSGTDSYNEQFF; CDR3 DNA: TGCGCCAGCAGCTCCGGGACAGACTCCTACAATGAGCAGTTCTTC
J gene: TRBJ1-4; D gene: TRBD1; clone size: NA; V gene: TRBV7-9; CDR3 protein: CASSPSRGHFNEKLFF; CDR3 DNA: TGTGCCAGCAGCCCGAGCAGGGGGCACTTCAATGAAAAACTGTTTTTT
J gene: TRBJ1-5; D gene: TRBD1; clone size: NA; V gene: TRBV27; CDR3 protein: CASSTGQGSYQPQHF; CDR3 DNA: TGTGCCAGCAGTACGGGACAGGGAAGCTATCAGCCCCAGCATTTT
J gene: TRBJ2-5; D gene: NA; clone size: NA; V gene: TRBV2; CDR3 protein: CASTIGGQETQYF; CDR3 DNA: TGTGCCAGCACTATCGGGGGTCAAGAGACCCAGTACTTC
J gene: TRBJ1-2; D gene: NA; clone size: NA; V gene: TRBV19; CDR3 protein: CASSMDTNYGYTF; CDR3 DNA: TGTGCCAGTAGTATGGACACGAACTATGGCTACACCTTC
J gene: TRBJ1-1; D gene: NA; clone size: NA; V gene: TRBV2; CDR3 protein: CASSEQGQLNTEAFF; CDR3 DNA: TGTGCCAGCAGTGAACAGGGACAATTGAACACTGAAGCTTTCTTT
J gene: TRBJ2-1; D gene: NA; clone size: NA; V gene: TRBV10-3; CDR3 protein: CAMTGGKGNEQFF; CDR3 DNA: TGTGCCATGACCGGGGGAAAGGGGAATGAGCAGTTCTTC
J gene: TRBJ2-7; D gene: NA; clone size: NA; V gene: TRBV7-9; CDR3 protein: CASSFTGSDSYEQYF; CDR3 DNA: TGTGCCAGCAGCTTTACCGGGAGTGACTCCTACGAGCAGTACTTC
J gene: TRBJ1-1; D gene: NA; clone size: NA; V gene: TRBV6-5; CDR3 protein: CASSPNVGPNTEAFF; CDR3 DNA: TGTGCCAGCAGCCCAAATGTGGGGCCGAACACTGAAGCTTTCTTT
J gene: TRBJ2-7; D gene: NA; clone size: few; V gene: TRBV4-2; CDR3 protein: CASSQDTVTAWQYF; CDR3 DNA: TGTGCCAGCAGCCAAGATACGGTCACTGCTTGGCAGTACTTC
J gene: TRBJ2-6; D gene: TRBD1; clone size: NA; V gene: TRBV18; CDR3 protein: CASSHAGTGIFGANVLTF; CDR3 DNA: TGTGCCAGCTCACACGCCGGGACAGGGATTTTTGGGGCCAACGTCCTGACTTTC
J gene: TRBJ2-1; D gene: NA; clone size: NA; V gene: TRBV25-1; CDR3 protein: CASSARDTYNEQFF; CDR3 DNA: TGTGCCAGCAGTGCCCGGGACACTTACAATGAGCAGTTCTTC
J gene: TRBJ1-1; D gene: NA; clone size: NA; V gene: TRBV20-1; CDR3 protein: CSASSRVDTEAFF; CDR3 DNA: TGCAGTGCTAGTTCCAGGGTGGACACTGAAGCTTTCTTT
J gene: TRBJ1-6; D gene: NA; clone size: NA; V gene: TRBV28; CDR3 protein: CASSLRGSDHNSPLHF; CDR3 DNA: TGTGCCAGCAGTTTAAGGGGCAGCGACCATAATTCACCCCTCCACTTT
J gene: TRBJ2-2; D gene: NA; clone size: NA; V gene: TRBV5-1; CDR3 protein: CASSLGQTGELFF; CDR3 DNA: TGCGCCAGCAGCTTGGGACAGACCGGGGAGCTGTTTTTT
J gene: TRBJ2-2; D gene: TRBD1; clone size: NA; V gene: TRBV24-1; CDR3 protein: CATRGTGGTGELFF; CDR3 DNA: TGTGCCACCAGGGGGACAGGAGGAACCGGGGAGCTGTTTTTT
J gene: TRBJ1-4; D gene: TRBD1; clone size: NA; V gene: TRBV6-5; CDR3 protein: CASSYSMGGRGNGLFF; CDR3 DNA: TGTGCCAGCAGTTACTCGATGGGCGGCAGGGGGAATGGGCTGTTTTTT
J gene: TRBJ2-1; D gene: TRBD1; clone size: once; V gene: TRBV20-1; CDR3 protein: CSAGAPGQGRVNEQFF; CDR3 DNA: TGCAGTGCTGGTGCTCCGGGACAGGGTAGGGTCAATGAGCAGTTCTTC
J gene: TRBJ2-1; D gene: TRBD2; clone size: NA; V gene: TRBV27; CDR3 protein: CASSSRLLAVRGNEQFF; CDR3 DNA: TGTGCCAGCAGTTCCAGGTTACTAGCGGTAAGGGGCAATGAGCAGTTCTTC
J gene: TRBJ2-5; D gene: TRBD1; clone size: once; V gene: TRBV27; CDR3 protein: CASSLGTGGETQYF; CDR3 DNA: TGTGCCAGCAGTCTCGGGACAGGGGGGGAGACCCAGTACTTC